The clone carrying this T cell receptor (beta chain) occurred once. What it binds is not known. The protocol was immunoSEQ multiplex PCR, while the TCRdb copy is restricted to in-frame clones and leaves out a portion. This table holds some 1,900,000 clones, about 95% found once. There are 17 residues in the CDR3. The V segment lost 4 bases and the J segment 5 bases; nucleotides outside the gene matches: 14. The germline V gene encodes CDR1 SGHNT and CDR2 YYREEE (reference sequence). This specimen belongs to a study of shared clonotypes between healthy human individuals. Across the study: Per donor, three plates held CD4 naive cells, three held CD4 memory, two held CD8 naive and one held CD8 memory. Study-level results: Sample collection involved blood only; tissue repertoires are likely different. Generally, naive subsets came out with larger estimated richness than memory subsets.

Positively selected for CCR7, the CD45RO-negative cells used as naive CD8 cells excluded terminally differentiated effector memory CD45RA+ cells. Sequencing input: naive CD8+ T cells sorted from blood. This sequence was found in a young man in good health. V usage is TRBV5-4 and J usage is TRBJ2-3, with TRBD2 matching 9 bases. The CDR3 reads CASSRGGSGGPGDTQYF. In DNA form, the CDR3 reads TGTGCCAGCAGCCGGGGAGGAAGCGGGGGGCCGGGAGATACGCAGTATTTT. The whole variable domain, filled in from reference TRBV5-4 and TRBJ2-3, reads ETGVTQSPTHLIKTRGQQVTLRCSSQSGHNTVSWYQQALGQGPQFIFQYYREEENGRGNFPPRFSGLQFPNYSSELNVNALELDDSALYLCASSRGGSGGPGDTQYFGPGTRLTVL.